Listed below are T cell receptor beta chains from one sample, sequenced in a study of CD8 T cells in ankylosing spondylitis. TCRdb independently ran MiXCR on the 5' RACE reads; one entry per CDR3 protein. The repertoire holds about 540,000 distinct CDR3 sequences, with about 13% as singletons. The sequenced sample was blood, either unsorted or a sorted T cell fraction (not recorded which). These receptors were collected from a male donor with ankylosing spondylitis. Each CDR3 is given with its conserved first and last residue. Fields, in order: clone size, V gene, D gene, J gene, CDR3 DNA, CDR3 protein. A D gene is named only where the DNA matches it firmly. Clone sizes are given selectively: once, few, many, or a class where the clone is expanded.

>-|TRBV20-1|-|TRBJ1-5
TGCAGTGCTATCACCGGGGATCAGCCCCAGCATTTT
CSAITGDQPQHF
>few|TRBV4-1|TRBD1|TRBJ1-5
TGCGCCAGCAGCCAAGGACAGGGTGGGTTGGATCAGCCCCAGCATTTT
CASSQGQGGLDQPQHF
>few|TRBV5-4|TRBD2|TRBJ2-1
TGTGCCAGCAGCTCACTAGCGTCCTACAATGAGCAGTTCTTC
CASSSLASYNEQFF
>-|TRBV9|TRBD2|TRBJ2-2
TGTGCCAGCAGCCAGTGGACTAGCGTTTCCGGGGAGCTGTTTTTT
CASSQWTSVSGELFF
>-|TRBV10-1|-|TRBJ2-3
TGCGCCAGCAGGCCCACGGGGGCGAGCACAGATACGCAGTATTTT
CASRPTGASTDTQYF
>-|TRBV12-3/TRBV12-4|TRBD2|TRBJ2-1
TGTGCCAGCAGTCCCTGGACTAGCGGGAGGGGGGGTGAGCAGTTCTTC
CASSPWTSGRGGEQFF
>once|TRBV18|-|TRBJ2-7
TGTGCCAGCTCACCAATAACCGTTCTAAAGGACGAGCAGTACTTC
CASSPITVLKDEQYF
>many|TRBV18|-|TRBJ2-1
TGTGCCAGCATGGGGCAGGGTTCGGGTGAGCAGTTCTTC
CASMGQGSGEQFF
>few|TRBV12-3/TRBV12-4|TRBD2|TRBJ2-2
TGTGCCAGCAGTTTGGCGGGGGGCCGCTCTAACACCGGGGAGCTGTTTTTT
CASSLAGGRSNTGELFF
>few|TRBV5-1|-|TRBJ1-2
TGCGCCAGCAGCTTACTGGGAATCTATGGCTACACCTTC
CASSLLGIYGYTF
>many|TRBV12-3/TRBV12-4|-|TRBJ2-1
TGTGCCAGCAGTTTATCGGTTCTAACTGAGCAGTTCTTC
CASSLSVLTEQFF
>-|TRBV30|TRBD2|TRBJ2-1
TGTGCCCTCCGGGAGGGCTCAAGCTCCTACAATGAGCAGTTCTTC
CALREGSSSYNEQFF
>-|TRBV7-8|-|TRBJ2-5
TGTGCCAGCAGCGATGGACAATCTCAAGAGACCCAGTACTTC
CASSDGQSQETQYF
>-|TRBV11-2|-|TRBJ2-1
TGTGCCAGCAGCCTAATAACAGGGTTCTACAATGAGCAGTTCTTC
CASSLITGFYNEQFF
>many|TRBV11-2|TRBD1|TRBJ2-1
TGTGCCAGCAGCTCGACAGGGTGGAGCAATGAGCAGTTCTTC
CASSSTGWSNEQFF
>few|TRBV3-1|TRBD2|TRBJ2-1
TGTGCCAGCAGCCGGACGACTAGCGGTGCCCACAATGAGCAGTTCTTC
CASSRTTSGAHNEQFF
>-|TRBV7-9|-|TRBJ2-7
TGTGCCAGCAGCTCTGCTGGAGGGAACGAGCAGTACTTC
CASSSAGGNEQYF
>-|TRBV24-1|-|TRBJ2-1
TGTGCCACCAGTGAGGGGGACACAAACAATGAGCAGTTCTTC
CATSEGDTNNEQFF
>few|TRBV5-1|-|TRBJ1-6
TGCGCCAGCAGATTGGGACTGCATAATTCACCCCTCCACTTT
CASRLGLHNSPLHF
>few|TRBV12-3/TRBV12-4|TRBD2|TRBJ2-1
TGTGCCAGCACCTATGGACTAGCGGGGGAATCCTACAATGAGCAGTTCTTC
CASTYGLAGESYNEQFF
>-|TRBV5-1|-|TRBJ2-3
TGCGCCAGCAGCTGGGATGCGGACAGCACAGATACGCAGTATTTT
CASSWDADSTDTQYF
>few|TRBV20-1|-|TRBJ2-3
TGCAGTGCTAAGTCGGGAGCGATAGATACGCAGTATTTT
CSAKSGAIDTQYF
>-|TRBV15|-|TRBJ1-2
TGTGCCACCAGCGGGGCCGCCACCGCCAGGGGCTACACCTTC
CATSGAATARGYTF
>few|TRBV14|-|TRBJ1-2
TGTGCCAGCAGCCAAGCCTTCGATCCATATGGCTACACCTTC
CASSQAFDPYGYTF
>-|TRBV7-2|-|TRBJ1-1
TGTGCCAGCAGCTTAGACTCTGGAAGGACTGAAGCTTTCTTT
CASSLDSGRTEAFF
>few|TRBV3-1|-|TRBJ2-5
TGTGCCAGCAGCAAAAGGACCGCCGGCCAAGAGACCCAGTACTTC
CASSKRTAGQETQYF
>-|TRBV11-2|TRBD1|TRBJ1-5
TGTGCCAGCAGCTTAGACACCGGGACAGGCAATCAGCCCCAGCATTTT
CASSLDTGTGNQPQHF
>-|TRBV24-1|-|TRBJ1-5
TGTGCCACCAGTGATTATCAGGGGAATCAGCCCCAGCATTTT
CATSDYQGNQPQHF
>-|TRBV20-1|-|TRBJ2-1
TGCAGTGCTAGACCTCGGAATGAGCAGTTCTTC
CSARPRNEQFF
>-|TRBV3-1|TRBD1|TRBJ2-7
TGTGCCAGCAGCCTCAGGACAGGGGGTCCTTACGAGCAGTACTTC
CASSLRTGGPYEQYF
>-|TRBV7-8|-|TRBJ2-1
TGTGCCAGCAGCCCATACAGGACAAGCTCCTACAATGAGCAGTTCTTC
CASSPYRTSSYNEQFF
>many|TRBV4-1|-|TRBJ2-5
TGCGCCAGCAGCCAAGAGATCGTACTACAAGAGACCCAGTACTTC
CASSQEIVLQETQYF
>-|TRBV11-2|TRBD2|TRBJ2-3
TGTGCCAGCAGCTTCCGAAGACTAGCGGGAGGGCATACGCAGTATTTT
CASSFRRLAGGHTQYF